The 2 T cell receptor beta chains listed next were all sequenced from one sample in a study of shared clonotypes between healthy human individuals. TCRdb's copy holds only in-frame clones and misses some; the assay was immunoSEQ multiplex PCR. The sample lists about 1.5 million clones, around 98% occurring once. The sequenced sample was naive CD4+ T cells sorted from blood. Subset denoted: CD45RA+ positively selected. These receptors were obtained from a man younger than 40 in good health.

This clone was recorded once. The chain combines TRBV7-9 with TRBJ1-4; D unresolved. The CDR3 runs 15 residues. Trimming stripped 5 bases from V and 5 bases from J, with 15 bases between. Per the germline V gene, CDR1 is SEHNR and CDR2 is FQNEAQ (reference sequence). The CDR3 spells CASSIRGEGNEKLFF. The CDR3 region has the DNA TGTGCCAGCAGCATCCGCGGGGAAGGAAATGAAAAACTGTTTTTT.

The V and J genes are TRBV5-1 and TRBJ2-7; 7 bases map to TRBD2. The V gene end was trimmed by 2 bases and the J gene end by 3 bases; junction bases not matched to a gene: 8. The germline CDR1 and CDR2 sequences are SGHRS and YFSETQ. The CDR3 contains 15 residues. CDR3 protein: CASSFRGGPNYEQYF. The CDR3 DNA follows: TGCGCCAGCAGCTTCCGGGGAGGGCCAAACTACGAGCAGTACTTC. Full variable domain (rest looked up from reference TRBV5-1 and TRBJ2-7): KAGVTQTPRYLIKTRGQQVTLSCSPISGHRSVSWYQQTPGQGLQFLFEYFSETQRNKGNFPGRFSGRQFSNSRSEMNVSTLELGDSALYLCASSFRGGPNYEQYFGPGTRLTVT.